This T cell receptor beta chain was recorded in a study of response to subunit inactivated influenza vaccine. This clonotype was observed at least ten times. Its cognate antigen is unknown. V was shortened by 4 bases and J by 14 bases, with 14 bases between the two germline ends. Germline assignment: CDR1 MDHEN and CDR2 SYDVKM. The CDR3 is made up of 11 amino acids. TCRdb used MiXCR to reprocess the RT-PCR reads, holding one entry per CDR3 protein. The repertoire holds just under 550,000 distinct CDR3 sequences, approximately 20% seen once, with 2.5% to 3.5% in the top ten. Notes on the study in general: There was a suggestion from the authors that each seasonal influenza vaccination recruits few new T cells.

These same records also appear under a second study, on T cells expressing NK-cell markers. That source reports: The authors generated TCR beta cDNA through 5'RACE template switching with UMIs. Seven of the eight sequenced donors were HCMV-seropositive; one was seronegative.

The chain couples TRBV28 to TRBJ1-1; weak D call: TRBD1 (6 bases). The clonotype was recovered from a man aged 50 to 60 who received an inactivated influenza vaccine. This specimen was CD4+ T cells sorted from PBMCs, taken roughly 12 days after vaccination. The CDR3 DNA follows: TGTGCCAGCAGTTCGCTCCGGACAGCCTTCTTT. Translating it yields CASSSLRTAFF.